This T cell receptor beta chain was documented in a study of control samples from healthy donors and cancer patients. Germline V lookup: CDR1 LGHDT, CDR2 YNNKEL (reference sequence). This CDR3 is 15 amino acids long. V lost 8 bases and J lost 1, with 15 bases in between. The data were produced by immunoSEQ multiplex PCR, yet TCRdb's version contains in-frame clones alone and is incomplete. The sample records approximately 120,000 clones, roughly 84% being singletons. The clonotype comes from a man between 18 and 29 years old in good health. The sample was blood. The chain is built from TRBV3-1 (or the pseudogene TRBV3-2) and TRBJ2-4, with D maybe TRBD2 (5 bases). CDR3 coding DNA: TGTGCCAGCGCCGCGGTGAGGAGGGCCAAAAACATTCAGTACTTC. This encodes CASAAVRRAKNIQYF.